The rows below give T cell receptor beta chains drawn from one sample of a study of radiation and T cells in renal cell carcinoma. Generated by immunoSEQ multiplex PCR, the TCRdb table keeps only in-frame clones and is missing some. The table shows around 45,000 clones, with roughly 82% occurring only once. Sequenced here: blood, sampled from a patient whose treatment included radiotherapy and nephrectomy. These receptors came from a woman between 70 and 85 years old with renal cell carcinoma. Both conserved end residues are part of each CDR3. The D gene is left open where the match is weak. Size is omitted from some rows. Given values are once, few, many or a class for expanded clones.

>TRBV2|-|TRBD2|TRBJ2-3
CASSVAGGGTDTQYF
TGTGCCAGCAGTGTAGCGGGAGGGGGCACAGATACGCAGTATTTT
>TRBV7-2|-|TRBD2|TRBJ2-2
CASSLRLAGGRRTGELFF
TGTGCCAGCAGCTTAAGACTAGCGGGGGGGCGCCGAACCGGGGAGCTGTTTTTT
>TRBV7-6|once|TRBD2|TRBJ2-7
CASSYRTSGVYEQYF
TGTGCCAGCAGCTACCGGACTAGCGGGGTCTACGAGCAGTACTTC
>TRBV18|-|TRBD1|TRBJ2-2
CASSPGQGGTGELFF
TGTGCCAGCTCACCCGGACAGGGTGGCACCGGGGAGCTGTTTTTT
>TRBV6-6|-|-|TRBJ2-7
CASSRSLSYEQYF
TGTGCCAGCAGTAGGTCACTTAGCTACGAGCAGTACTTC
>TRBV15|-|TRBD1|TRBJ2-2
CATSRGGTGSPPGELFF
TGTGCCACCAGCAGAGGGGGGACAGGGTCTCCCCCCGGGGAGCTGTTTTTT
>TRBV19|-|-|TRBJ1-1
CASSITLSEGTEAFF
TGTGCCAGTAGCATAACATTGAGCGAGGGTACTGAAGCTTTCTTT
>TRBV6-5|once|-|TRBJ2-6
CASSLTVTGANVLTF
TGTGCCAGCAGCCTGACGGTCACTGGGGCCAACGTCCTGACTTTC
>TRBV6-1|-|-|TRBJ2-3
CASSLDTDTQYF
TGTGCCAGTTCCCTGGACACAGATACGCAGTATTTT
>TRBV6-1|few|TRBD1|TRBJ1-5
CASSETGSTAQHF
TGTGCCAGCAGTGAGACAGGGTCCACCGCCCAGCATTTT
>TRBV27|-|-|TRBJ1-1
CASRYTGNTEAFF
TGTGCCAGCAGGTATACAGGTAACACTGAAGCTTTCTTT
>TRBV5-5|-|TRBD1|TRBJ2-1
CASSSTGTGWIEQFF
TGTGCCAGCAGTTCCACCGGGACAGGGTGGATTGAGCAGTTCTTC
>TRBV2|-|-|TRBJ1-1
CASTSGNTEAFF
TGTGCCAGCACCTCTGGGAACACTGAAGCTTTCTTT
>TRBV4-1|few|TRBD2|TRBJ2-3
CASSQDLAGVTDTQYF
TGCGCCAGCAGCCAAGACCTAGCGGGGGTTACAGATACGCAGTATTTT
>TRBV7-8|-|-|TRBJ1-1
CASSLAQTGVLNTEAFF
TGTGCCAGCAGCTTAGCGCAGACAGGTGTACTGAACACTGAAGCTTTCTTT
>TRBV2|-|-|TRBJ2-7
CASSDPGAIYEQYF
TGTGCCAGCAGTGACCCAGGGGCGATCTACGAGCAGTACTTC
>TRBV4-3|-|TRBD1|TRBJ2-5
CASSPRTGRETQYF
TGCGCCAGCAGCCCTCGGACAGGGAGGGAGACCCAGTACTTC
>TRBV19|-|TRBD1|TRBJ1-3
CASTQGRSGNTIYF
TGTGCCAGTACACAGGGGCGCTCTGGAAACACCATATATTTT
>TRBV9|-|-|TRBJ2-5
CASSISGTLQETQYF
TGTGCCAGCAGCATTTCCGGGACCCTCCAAGAGACCCAGTACTTC
>TRBV19|-|TRBD2|TRBJ2-7
CASSIEGRERDEQYF
TGTGCCAGTAGTATCGAGGGGCGGGAGCGGGACGAGCAGTACTTC
>TRBV5-1|-|TRBD1|TRBJ1-1
CASSGRQGRVGTEAFF
TGCGCCAGCAGCGGAAGACAGGGAAGGGTTGGCACTGAAGCTTTCTTT
>TRBV11-1|once|-|TRBJ2-1
CASSPVGQTPYNEQFF
TGTGCCAGCAGCCCAGTGGGACAAACGCCATACAATGAGCAGTTCTTC